This T cell receptor (beta chain) was recovered during a study of T cells in Graves' hyperthyroidism and ophthalmopathy. At the level of the study: Any treatment followed the collection of peripheral blood at initial diagnosis. Regarding the study as a whole: Blood held most thyroid clonotypes expanded above 0.001 frequency.

Amplification of TCR beta CDR3 regions used RNA as the template. The TCR CDR3 was amplified in a first-round RT-PCR using the HTBI primer set. TCRdb reanalysed the multiplex PCR reads using MiXCR and keeps one entry per CDR3 protein. The repertoire holds 370,000 or so distinct CDR3 sequences, with about 13% as singletons. This clonotype showed up many times. The antigen remains undetermined. The CDR3 length is 15 residues. With 4 bases removed from V and 2 bases from J, the gap between germline ends came to 12 bases. Germline CDR1 is SGHTA and CDR2 is FQGTGA. The source material was blood. The chain has TRBV7-3 and TRBJ2-1, with TRBD1 as a possible D gene (5 bases). The TCR was taken from a man aged 25 to 45 with Graves' hyperthyroidism that later progressed to Graves' ophthalmopathy. The DNA for the CDR3 is TGTGCCAGCAGCTGGGCCGCAGGGCCCTACAATGAGCAGTTCTTC. It translates to CASSWAAGPYNEQFF.